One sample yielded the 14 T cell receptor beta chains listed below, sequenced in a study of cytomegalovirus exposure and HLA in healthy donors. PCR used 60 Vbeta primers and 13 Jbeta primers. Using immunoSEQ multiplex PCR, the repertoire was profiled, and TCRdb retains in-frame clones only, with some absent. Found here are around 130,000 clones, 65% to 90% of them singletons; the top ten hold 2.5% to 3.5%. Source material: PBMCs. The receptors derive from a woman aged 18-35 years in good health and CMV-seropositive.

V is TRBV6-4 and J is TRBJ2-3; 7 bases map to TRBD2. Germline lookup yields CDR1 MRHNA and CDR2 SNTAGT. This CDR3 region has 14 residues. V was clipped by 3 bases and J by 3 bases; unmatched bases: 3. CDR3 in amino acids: CASSEGTTTDTQYF. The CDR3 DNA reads TGTGCCAGCAGTGAGGGGACTACGACAGATACGCAGTATTTT.

The CDR3 here is CASSLGGRREAFF. CDR3 DNA: TGTGCCAGCAGCTTAGGGGGCCGACGTGAAGCTTTCTTT. The chain joins TRBV7-9 to TRBJ1-1; weak D call: TRBD1 (5 bases). CDR3 length: 13 amino acids. Between the trimmed V and J ends, which lost 1 base and 7 bases, there was a span of 10 bases. From germline, CDR1 is SEHNR and CDR2 FQNEAQ (reference sequence).

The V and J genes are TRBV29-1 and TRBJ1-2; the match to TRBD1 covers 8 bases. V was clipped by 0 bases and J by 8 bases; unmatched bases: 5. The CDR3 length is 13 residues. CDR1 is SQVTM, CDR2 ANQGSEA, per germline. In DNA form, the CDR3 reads TGCAGCGTTGAAGAGCAGGGGGCGGGCGGCTACACCTTC. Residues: CSVEEQGAGGYTF.

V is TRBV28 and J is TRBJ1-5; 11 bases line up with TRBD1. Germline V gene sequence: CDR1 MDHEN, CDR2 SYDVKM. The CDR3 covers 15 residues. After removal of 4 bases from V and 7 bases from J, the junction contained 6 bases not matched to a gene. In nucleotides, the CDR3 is TGTGCCAGCAGTTACCGGGACAGGGGGTGGCAGCCCCAGCATTTT. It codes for CASSYRDRGWQPQHF.

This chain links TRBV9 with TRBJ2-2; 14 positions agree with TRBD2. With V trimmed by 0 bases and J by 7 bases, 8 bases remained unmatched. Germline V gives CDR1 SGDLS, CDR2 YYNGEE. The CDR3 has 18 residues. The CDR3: CASSVDGTSGGRSGELFF. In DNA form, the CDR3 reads TGTGCCAGCAGCGTAGACGGGACTAGCGGGGGAAGGAGCGGGGAGCTGTTTTTT. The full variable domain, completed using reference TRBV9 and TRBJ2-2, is DSGVTQTPKHLITATGQRVTLRCSPRSGDLSVYWYQQSLDQGLQFLIQYYNGEERAKGNILERFSAQQFPDLHSELNLSSLELGDSALYFCASSVDGTSGGRSGELFFGEGSRLTVL.

CDR3 DNA sequence: TGTGCCAGCACAAGAACAGGGGCCTACGAGCAGTACTTC. Translating gives CASTRTGAYEQYF. The chain employs TRBV2 and TRBJ2-7; TRBD1 matches 7 bases. The length of the CDR3 is 13 residues. The trim removed 7 bases at V and 2 bases at J, leaving 5 bases unmatched. The germline gives CDR1 SNHLY, CDR2 FYNNEI.

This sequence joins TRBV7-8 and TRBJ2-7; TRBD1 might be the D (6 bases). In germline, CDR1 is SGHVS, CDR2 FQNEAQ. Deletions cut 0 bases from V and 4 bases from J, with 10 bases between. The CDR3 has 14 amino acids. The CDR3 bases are TGTGCCAGCAGCTTAGCCGGGACAACTTACGAGCAGTACTTC. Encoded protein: CASSLAGTTYEQYF.

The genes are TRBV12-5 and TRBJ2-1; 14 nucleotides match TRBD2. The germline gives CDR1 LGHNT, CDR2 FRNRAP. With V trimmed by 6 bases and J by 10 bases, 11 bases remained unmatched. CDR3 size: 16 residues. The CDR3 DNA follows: TGTGCTAGTGGCCAAACCGGGACTAGCGGGGGAAGCGAGCAGTTCTTC. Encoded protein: CASGQTGTSGGSEQFF.

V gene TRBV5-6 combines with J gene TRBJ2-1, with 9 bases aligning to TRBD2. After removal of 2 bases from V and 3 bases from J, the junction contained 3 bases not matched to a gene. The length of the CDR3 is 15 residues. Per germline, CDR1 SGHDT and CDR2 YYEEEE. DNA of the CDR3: TGTGCCAGCAGCTTTGAACTAGCGGGCTACAATGAGCAGTTCTTC. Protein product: CASSFELAGYNEQFF.

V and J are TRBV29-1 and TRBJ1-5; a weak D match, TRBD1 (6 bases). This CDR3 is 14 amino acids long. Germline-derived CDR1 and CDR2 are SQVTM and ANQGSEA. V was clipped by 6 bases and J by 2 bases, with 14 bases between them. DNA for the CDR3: TGCAGCGTCGGAGTTGGGGGCGGCAATCAGCCCCAGCATTTT. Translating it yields CSVGVGGGNQPQHF.

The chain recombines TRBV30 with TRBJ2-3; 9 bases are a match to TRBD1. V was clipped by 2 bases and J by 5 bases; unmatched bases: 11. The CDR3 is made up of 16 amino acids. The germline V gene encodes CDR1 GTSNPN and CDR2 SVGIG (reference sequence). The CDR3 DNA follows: TGTGCCTGGAGTTTCATTCTCGGACAGGGGAAAGATACGCAGTATTTT. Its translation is CAWSFILGQGKDTQYF.

The CDR3 reads CASSPGTGGEGETQYF. The CDR3 nucleotides read TGCGCCAGCAGCCCGGGGACAGGGGGAGAGGGGGAGACCCAGTACTTC. The chain combines TRBV5-1 with TRBJ2-5, with 11 bases that match TRBD1. Germline V gene lookup returns CDR1 SGHRS and CDR2 YFSETQ. The junction had 10 bases not matched to a gene; V was cut back by 4 bases and J by 5 bases. This CDR3 comprises 16 residues.

Here the CDR3 DNA reads TGTGCCAGCAGCCCCCCCGTGGGAGAGTACACTGAAGCTTTCTTT. Protein: CASSPPVGEYTEAFF. The V and J genes are TRBV4-2 and TRBJ1-1; no definite D call. CDR1 is LGHNA, CDR2 YNFKEQ, per germline. This CDR3 is 15 amino acids long. Trimming removed 4 bases at V and 3 bases at J, with 15 bases between.

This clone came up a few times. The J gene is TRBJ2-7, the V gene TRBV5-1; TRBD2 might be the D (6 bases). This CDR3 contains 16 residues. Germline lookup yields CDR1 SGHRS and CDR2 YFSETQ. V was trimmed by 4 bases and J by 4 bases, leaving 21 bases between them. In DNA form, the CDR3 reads TGCGCCAGCAGCGGCCGACTAGTATTCGGGGTTTACGAGCAGTACTTC. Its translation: CASSGRLVFGVYEQYF.